One and the same sample provided the 13 T cell receptor beta chains below, sequenced in a study of regulatory T cells in long-lasting Graves disease. Specified time point: newly diagnosed GD, antithyroid drugs for less than 3 months. With RNA extracted from PBMCs as input, the TCR library was made. TCR beta libraries were built with iRepertoire HTBI primers and Arm-PCR of CDR3 regions. MiXCR, applied by TCRdb to the multiplex PCR reads, yields one record per CDR3 protein. The sample contains hundreds of thousands of distinct CDR3 sequences, roughly 15% of which appear only once. This same sample was also part of a study on T cells in Graves' hyperthyroidism and ophthalmopathy.

The sequencing used peripheral blood mononuclear cells (PBMCs), collected at new diagnosis, from a patient treated with antithyroid drugs. These receptors were obtained from a woman in her twenties or thirties with Graves disease.

This clonotype was found many times. This sequence joins TRBV7-8 and TRBJ2-5; D remains unclear. V lost 3 bases, J lost 1 base, and 3 bases lay in between. Germline CDR1 and CDR2: SGHVS and FQNEAQ. The CDR3 sequence is 12 residues long. CDR3: CASSFSQETQYF. In nucleotides, the CDR3 is TGTGCCAGCAGCTTCTCCCAAGAGACCCAGTACTTC. Supplemented by reference TRBV7-8 and TRBJ2-5, the full variable domain reads GAGVSQSPRYKVAKRGQDVALRCDPISGHVSLFWYQQALGQGPEFLTYFQNEAQLDKSGLPSDRFFAERPEGSVSTLKIQRTQQEDSAVYLCASSFSQETQYFGPGTRLLVL.

This clonotype has at least ten counts. The rearrangement uses TRBV12-3 or TRBV12-4 and TRBJ1-3, with D unclear. The CDR3 totals 14 residues. Trimming pared 6 bases from V and 1 base from J, leaving 10 bases between. Here the CDR3 DNA reads TGTGCCAGCAGCCGGACTGGTTCTGGAAACACCATATATTTT. Translation: CASSRTGSGNTIYF.

This rearrangement joins TRBV7-9 to TRBJ2-5; D is ambiguous. The V gene's germline CDR1 is SEHNR and CDR2 FQNEAQ (reference sequence). V lost 1 base, J lost 5 bases, and 8 bases lay in between. The CDR3 is 13 residues long. CDR3 protein: CASSLEARETQYF. In nucleotides, the CDR3 is TGTGCCAGCAGCTTAGAGGCGCGCGAGACCCAGTACTTC.

The chain is built from TRBV7-3 and TRBJ2-3; 9 nucleotides agree with TRBD2. The CDR3 runs 14 residues. Germline V gene sequence: CDR1 SGHTA, CDR2 FQGTGA. The V and J ends lost 6 bases and 5 bases, in that order; junction bases with no gene match: 6. CDR3 DNA sequence: TGTGCCAGCAGGATAGCGGGAGCTGGAGATACGCAGTATTTT. This encodes CASRIAGAGDTQYF.

The V gene is TRBV10-3, the J gene TRBJ2-7, with TRBD1 matching 9 bases. V dropped 6 bases and J dropped 1; count of bases not matched to a gene: 13. The length of the CDR3 is 17 residues. Germline V gives CDR1 ENHRY, CDR2 SYGVKD. The CDR3 region has the DNA TGTGCCATCAGGTCAGCTACCGGGACAGGGAGTTCCTACGAGCAGTACTTC. This encodes CAIRSATGTGSSYEQYF.

This clonotype was found a few times. The V gene is TRBV19, the J gene TRBJ2-6; no clear D. The CDR3 extends over 16 amino acids. V gave up 7 bases and J gave up 1 base, with 14 bases separating them. Germline assignment: CDR1 LNHDA and CDR2 SQIVND (reference sequence). CDR3 DNA sequence: TGTGCCAGTATGTCGAGCAGGTCATCTGGGGCCAACGTCCTGACTTTC. The encoded protein is CASMSSRSSGANVLTF.

This clonotype appeared many times. The chain carries TRBV30 and TRBJ2-1, with TRBD2 matching over 7 bases. The CDR3 totals 15 residues. Trimming took 0 bases from V and 8 from J; bases not matched to a gene: 10. Germline V gene data show CDR1 as GTSNPN and CDR2 as SVGIG (reference sequence). CDR3: CAWSVGGKGGDEQFF. The CDR3 nucleotides read TGTGCCTGGAGTGTGGGGGGAAAGGGAGGGGATGAGCAGTTCTTC.

In this sample, this clonotype turned up many times. The V and J genes are TRBV30 and TRBJ1-1; maybe TRBD1 (5 bases). The CDR3 sequence is 12 residues long. Germline V CDR1 and CDR2: GTSNPN, SVGIG (reference sequence). V lost 0 bases, J lost 10 bases, and 12 bases lay in between. CDR3 residues: CAWSVYGGGAFF. CDR3 DNA sequence: TGTGCCTGGAGTGTTTACGGCGGGGGAGCTTTCTTT.

This chain joins TRBV28 and TRBJ1-1; D perhaps matches TRBD1 (5 bases). The length of the CDR3 is 14 residues. V lost 10 bases, J lost 2 bases, and 17 bases lay in between. The V gene's germline CDR1 is MDHEN and CDR2 SYDVKM. As DNA, the CDR3 is TGTGCCACCTTAGCGACAGTTCTAAACACTGAAGCTTTCTTT. This codes for CATLATVLNTEAFF.

The rearrangement joins TRBV4-3 to TRBJ2-1; perhaps D is TRBD1 or TRBD2 (7 bases each). Germline CDR1 LGHNA, CDR2 YSLEER. The CDR3 contains 14 residues. Trimming cost V 2 bases and J 7 bases, with 12 bases left between them. CDR3 residues: CASSQSGGVNEQFF. The CDR3 bases are TGCGCCAGCAGCCAATCAGGGGGGGTAAATGAGCAGTTCTTC.

The chain couples TRBV6-2 or TRBV6-3 to TRBJ1-2, with TRBD1 matching 8 bases. Germline V gene data show CDR1 as MNHEY and CDR2 as SVGEGT. The junction had 34 bases not matched to a gene; V was cut back by 6 bases and J by 7 bases. The CDR3 has 22 residues. The CDR3 DNA reads TGTGCCAGCAGCCCCTATTTGCCCCTTCTACCGGGACAGGAGGCATCCGGTCCTGGCTACACCTTC. Protein sequence: CASSPYLPLLPGQEASGPGYTF.

This clonotype was seen ten or more times. The chain carries TRBV30 and TRBJ1-1; 8 bases fit TRBD1. The CDR3 has 15 residues. Germline loops: CDR1 GTSNPN, CDR2 SVGIG (reference sequence). V dropped 0 bases and J dropped 5; count of bases not matched to a gene: 8. The DNA for the CDR3 is TGTGCCTGGAGTGTTCAAGGACAGGGATCGACTGAAGCTTTCTTT. Translating gives CAWSVQGQGSTEAFF.

This clonotype has only a few counts. The gene calls are TRBV15 and TRBJ2-1; D might be TRBD2 (6 bases). V gave up 0 bases and J gave up 7 bases, with 13 bases separating them. The CDR3 sequence is 15 residues long. Per germline, CDR1 LNHNV and CDR2 YYDKDF (reference sequence). CDR3 sequence: CATSRDRDFGNEQFF. Written as DNA, the CDR3 is TGTGCCACCAGCAGAGACAGGGACTTCGGGAATGAGCAGTTCTTC.